In its sample, the clone carrying this T cell receptor (beta chain) was seen a few times. This sample was included in a study of early T cells in non-severe SARS-CoV-2 infection. V was clipped by 0 bases and J by 6 bases; unmatched bases: 4. From germline, CDR1 is SGDLS and CDR2 YYNGEE. The CDR3 length is 15 residues. The TCR library protocol attached unique molecular identifiers to the individual cDNA molecules. Each CDR3 protein gets one entry after TCRdb re-called the 5' RACE reads with MiXCR. In the table there are approximately 66,000 distinct CDR3 sequences, approximately 13% of which are singletons.

The sequenced material came from whole blood. The receptor comes from an adult who was a healthcare worker with PCR-confirmed SARS-CoV-2 infection or an uninfected control (not recorded which). The chain links TRBV9 to TRBJ2-1; 9 bases agree with TRBD1. The CDR3 here is CASSVVQGATNEQFF. CDR3 sequence (DNA): TGTGCCAGCAGCGTAGTACAGGGGGCCACCAATGAGCAGTTCTTC.